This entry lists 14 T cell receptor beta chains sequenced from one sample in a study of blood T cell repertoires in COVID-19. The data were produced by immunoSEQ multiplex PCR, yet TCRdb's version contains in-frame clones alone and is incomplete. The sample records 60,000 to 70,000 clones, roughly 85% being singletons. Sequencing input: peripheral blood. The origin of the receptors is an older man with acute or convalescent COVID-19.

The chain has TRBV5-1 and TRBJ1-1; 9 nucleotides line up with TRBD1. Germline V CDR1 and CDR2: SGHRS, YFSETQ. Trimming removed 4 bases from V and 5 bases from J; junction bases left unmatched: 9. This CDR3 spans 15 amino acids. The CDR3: CASSLQGAEWTEAFF. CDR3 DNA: TGCGCCAGCAGCCTACAGGGGGCGGAGTGGACTGAAGCTTTCTTT.

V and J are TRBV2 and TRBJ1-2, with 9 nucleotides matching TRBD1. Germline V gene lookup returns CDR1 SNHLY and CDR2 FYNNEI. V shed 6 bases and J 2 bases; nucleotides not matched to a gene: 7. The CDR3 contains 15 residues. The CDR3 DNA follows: TGTGCCAGCAGGGAAAACAGGGGGCGAAACTATGGCTACACCTTC. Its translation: CASRENRGRNYGYTF. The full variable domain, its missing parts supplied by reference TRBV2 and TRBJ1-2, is EPEVTQTPSHQVTQMGQEVILRCVPISNHLYFYWYRQILGQKVEFLVSFYNNEISEKSEIFDDQFSVERPDGSNFTLKIRSTKLEDSAMYFCASRENRGRNYGYTFGSGTRLTVV.

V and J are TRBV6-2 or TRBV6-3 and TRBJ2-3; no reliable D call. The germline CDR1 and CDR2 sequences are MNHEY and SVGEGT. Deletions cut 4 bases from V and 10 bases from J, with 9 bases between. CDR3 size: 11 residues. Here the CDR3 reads CASSSVSAQYF. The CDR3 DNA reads TGTGCCAGCAGTTCAGTCAGCGCGCAGTATTTT.

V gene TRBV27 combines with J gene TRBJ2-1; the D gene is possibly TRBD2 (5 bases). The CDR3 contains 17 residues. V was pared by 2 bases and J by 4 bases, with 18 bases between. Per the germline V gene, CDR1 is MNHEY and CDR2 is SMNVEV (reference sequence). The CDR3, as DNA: TGTGCCAGCAGTTTAAGTGGTTGGGCTAGCCTATACAATGAGCAGTTCTTC. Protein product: CASSLSGWASLYNEQFF.

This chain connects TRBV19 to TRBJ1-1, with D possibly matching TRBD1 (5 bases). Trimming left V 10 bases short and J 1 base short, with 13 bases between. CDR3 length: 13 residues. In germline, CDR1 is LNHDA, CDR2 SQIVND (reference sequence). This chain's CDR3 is CATPGRGNTEAFF. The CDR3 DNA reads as TGTGCCACCCCGGGGAGGGGGAACACTGAAGCTTTCTTT. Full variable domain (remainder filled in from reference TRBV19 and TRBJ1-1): DGGITQSPKYLFRKEGQNVTLSCEQNLNHDAMYWYRQDPGQGLRLIYYSQIVNDFQKGDIAEGYSVSREKKESFPLTVTSAQKNPTAFYLCATPGRGNTEAFFGQGTRLTVV.

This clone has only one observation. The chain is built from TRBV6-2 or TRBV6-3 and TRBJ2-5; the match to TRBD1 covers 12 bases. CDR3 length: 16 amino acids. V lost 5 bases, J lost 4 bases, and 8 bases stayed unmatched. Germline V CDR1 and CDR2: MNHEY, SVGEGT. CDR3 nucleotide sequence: TGTGCCAGCAGTCGGGGACAGGGGGCTACGGTAGAGACCCAGTACTTC. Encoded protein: CASSRGQGATVETQYF.

Written as DNA, the CDR3 is TGTGCCTGGAGAGGAGGGGTTGGAGAGACCCAGTACTTC. It is translated as CAWRGGVGETQYF. The chain combines TRBV30 with TRBJ2-5, with D perhaps TRBD2 (6 bases). CDR3 length: 13 amino acids. V lost 3 bases, J lost 4 bases, and 12 bases lay in between. CDR1 is GTSNPN, CDR2 SVGIG, per germline (reference sequence).

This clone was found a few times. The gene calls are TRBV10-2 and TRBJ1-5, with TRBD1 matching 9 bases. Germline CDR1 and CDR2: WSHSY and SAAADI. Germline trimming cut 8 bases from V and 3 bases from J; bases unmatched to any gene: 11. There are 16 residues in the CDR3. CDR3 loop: CASGRGQGRDNQPQHF. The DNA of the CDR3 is TGCGCCAGCGGGCGGGGACAGGGTCGGGACAATCAGCCCCAGCATTTT.

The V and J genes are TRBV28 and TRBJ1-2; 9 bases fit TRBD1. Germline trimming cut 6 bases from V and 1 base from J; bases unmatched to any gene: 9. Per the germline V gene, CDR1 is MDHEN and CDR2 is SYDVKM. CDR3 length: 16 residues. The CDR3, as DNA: TGTGCCAGCAGAGAAAGGACAGGGGCTATTAACTATGGCTACACCTTC. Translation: CASRERTGAINYGYTF.

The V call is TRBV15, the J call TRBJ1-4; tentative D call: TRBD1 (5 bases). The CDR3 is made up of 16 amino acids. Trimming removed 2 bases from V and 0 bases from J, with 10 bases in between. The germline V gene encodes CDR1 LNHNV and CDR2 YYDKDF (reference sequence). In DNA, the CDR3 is TGTGCCACCAGCAGATACGGGGACTCAACTAATGAAAAACTGTTTTTT. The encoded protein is CATSRYGDSTNEKLFF.

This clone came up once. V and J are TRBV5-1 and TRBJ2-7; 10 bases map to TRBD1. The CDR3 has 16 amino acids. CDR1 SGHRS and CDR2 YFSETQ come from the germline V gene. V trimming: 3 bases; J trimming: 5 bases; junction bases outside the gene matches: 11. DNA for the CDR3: TGCGCCAGCAGCTCTGAGCTGGGACAGGGGCGTCACGAGCAGTACTTC. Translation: CASSSELGQGRHEQYF.

The CDR3 coding sequence is TGTGCCACCAGTGAGGGAGGGAGCGGGAGAGGCTATGAGCAGTTCTTC. Protein sequence: CATSEGGSGRGYEQFF. V usage is TRBV24-1 and J usage is TRBJ2-1; 8 bases map to TRBD2. The CDR3 covers 16 residues. V was pared by 4 bases and J by 8 bases, with 12 bases of the junction left unmatched. Germline values: CDR1 KGHDR, CDR2 SFDVKD.

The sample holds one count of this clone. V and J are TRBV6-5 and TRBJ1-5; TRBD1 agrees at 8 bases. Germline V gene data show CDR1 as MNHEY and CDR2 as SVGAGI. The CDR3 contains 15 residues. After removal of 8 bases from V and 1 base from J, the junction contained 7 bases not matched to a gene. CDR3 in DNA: TGTGCCAGCCGACTTGACAGGGGAAGCAATCAGCCCCAGCATTTT. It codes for CASRLDRGSNQPQHF.

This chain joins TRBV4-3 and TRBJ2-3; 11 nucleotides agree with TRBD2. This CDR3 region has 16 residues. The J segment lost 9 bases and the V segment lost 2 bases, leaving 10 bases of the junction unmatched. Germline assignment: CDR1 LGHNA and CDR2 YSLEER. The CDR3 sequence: CASSQSGTSGRGTQYF. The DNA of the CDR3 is TGCGCCAGCAGCCAATCCGGGACTAGCGGCCGTGGGACGCAGTATTTT.